This T cell receptor beta chain was recorded in a study of blood T cell repertoires in COVID-19. Overall study context: PBMCs, B-cell-depleted T cells, or T cells provided the cDNA or gDNA that made up the material.

Per the germline V gene, CDR1 is LNHDA and CDR2 is SQIVND (reference sequence). J gave up 4 bases and V 9 bases, and 8 bases lay outside the gene matches. The CDR3 extends over 14 amino acids. Per the original data handling: Amplifying reference gene primers gave estimates of nucleated cell counts. Produced via immunoSEQ multiplex PCR; TCRdb's table is partial and in-frame only. The V and J calls and clone size were taken over from that table, and D and trimming were inferred from the DNA. This sample yields some 150,000 clones, of which about 89% are seen a single time; approximately 0.8% belongs to the top ten.

This clonotype was sampled from a woman aged 18-29 years who had recovered from COVID-19. Input material: PBMCs or T cells enriched from blood (not recorded which). This sequence joins TRBV19 and TRBJ1-3; 8 positions match TRBD1. CDR3 DNA sequence: TGTGCCAGCTCGGGACAGGCCCTAGGAAACACCATATATTTT. Encoded protein: CASSGQALGNTIYF.